This TCR beta chain emerged from a study of cytomegalovirus exposure and HLA in healthy donors. The overall study: The approximately 670 first-cohort repertoires and the 95 to 150 validation repertoires shared the same platform, a later analysis reported. Study conclusions and caveats: Most TCR sequences were uncommon, yet certain public TCRs appeared in many donors.

In regard to this clone: The antigen remains unidentified.

Profiling relied on immunoSEQ multiplex PCR, and the TCRdb table lists in-frame clones only, not all of them. The table has about 79,000 clones, roughly 93% seen once. CDR1 SEHNR and CDR2 FQNEAQ come from the germline V gene (reference sequence). The CDR3 extends over 13 amino acids. V lost 8 bases and J lost 2; bases outside the gene matches: 5. Sequences were obtained from PBMCs. This chain joins TRBV7-9 and TRBJ2-7, with 8 bases fitting TRBD1. This TCR was sampled from a woman aged 25 to 39 in good health and CMV-seronegative. CDR3 sequence (DNA): TGTGCCAGCTCGGACAGGGCTACCTACGAGCAGTACTTC. It encodes CASSDRATYEQYF.